This TCR beta chain originates from a study of beta chain features in type 1 diabetes. A remark on this clone: Antigen unknown.

Investigators reverse transcribed all isolated RNA, so they sequenced expressed TCRB transcripts. Profiled with immunoSEQ multiplex PCR; TCRdb holds only in-frame clones, not every one. The sample consists of a few hundred thousand clones, approximately 15% of them appearing once. The germline CDR1 and CDR2 sequences are SGHTA and FQGNSA. The CDR3 has 15 amino acids. J was trimmed by 2 bases and V by 2 bases; bases with no gene match: 1. General study results and limits: Within each of all four CD4+ subsets, Type 1 diabetes patients had TCRB CDR3s that were moderately but significantly shorter. Lower insertion and higher deletion counts appeared at VDJ junctions in type 1 diabetes patients. Patients and controls would be equally affected if PCR favored shorter templates.

In total, each donor contributed a single heparinised blood draw that averaged around 110 mL. The sample comprised naive CD4+ T cells from blood. This TCR was sampled from a young man with type 1 diabetes. The chain links TRBV7-2 to TRBJ2-7, with 12 nucleotides matching TRBD2. The CDR3 sequence is CASSLRTSGTYEQYF. The DNA of the CDR3 is TGTGCCAGCAGCTTACGGACTAGCGGGACCTACGAGCAGTACTTC.